The 21 T cell receptor beta chains below were found in one sample sequenced in a study of cytomegalovirus exposure and HLA in healthy donors. The PCR contained 60 Vbeta and 13 Jbeta primers. Clones were read by immunoSEQ multiplex PCR, and TCRdb kept only the in-frame ones, dropping some. The table has some 100,000 clones, 74% seen once. Sequenced sample: PBMCs. The receptors come from a human donor in good health.

This clone has only one observation. V gene TRBV28 combines with J gene TRBJ2-5; D ambiguous. V was trimmed by 6 bases and J by 1 base, leaving 9 bases between them. The germline V gene has CDR1 MDHEN and CDR2 SYDVKM. The CDR3 runs to 13 residues. CDR3 loop: CASRAYVQETQYF. The CDR3 region has the DNA TGTGCCAGCAGGGCATATGTCCAAGAGACCCAGTACTTC. Drawing the rest from reference TRBV28 and TRBJ2-5, the complete variable domain is DVKVTQSSRYLVKRTGEKVFLECVQDMDHENMFWYRQDPGLGLRLIYFSYDVKMKEKGDIPEGYSVSREKKERFSLILESASTNQTSMYLCASRAYVQETQYFGPGTRLLVL.

Concerning this clone itself: One end of the junction fails to match germline, which may point to a read error. CDR3 amino acids: CSSSLGVGGLGYGYTF. CDR3 nucleotides: TGTTCCAGCAGCTTAGGCGTCGGAGGGCTTGGCTATGGCTACACCTTC. The V and J genes are TRBV7-9 and TRBJ1-2, with D unclear. Germline loops: CDR1 SEHNR, CDR2 FQNEAQ (reference sequence). This CDR3 has 16 residues. Based on the CDR3 plus reference TRBV7-9 and TRBJ1-2, the full variable domain is DTGVSQNPRHKITKRGQNVTFRCDPISEHNRLYWYRQTLGQGPEFLTYFQNEAQLEKSRLLSDRFSAERPKGSFSTLEIQRTEQGDSAMYLCSSSLGVGGLGYGYTFGSGTRLTVV.

The DNA of the CDR3 is TGCGCCAGCAGCCAAGTGTCCTCGGATGCGGATGAAAAACTGTTTTTT. Residues: CASSQVSSDADEKLFF. The chain carries TRBV4-3 and TRBJ1-4, with D unclear. CDR1 and CDR2 (germline): LGHNA, YSLEER. CDR3 size: 16 residues. Trimming cost V 1 base and J 6 bases, with 15 bases left between them.

A single count supports this clone. This chain joins TRBV15 and TRBJ1-1, with 8 nucleotides matching TRBD1. CDR1 and CDR2 from the germline V gene are LNHNV and YYDKDF (reference sequence). This CDR3 region has 14 residues. The V segment lost 4 bases and the J segment 6 bases; nucleotides outside the gene matches: 7. The CDR3 nucleotides read TGTGCCACCAGCACGCGAGGACAGGGCGCTGAAGCTTTCTTT. As protein: CATSTRGQGAEAFF.

The sample holds a few counts of this clone. This chain links TRBV4-2 with TRBJ2-3; TRBD2 agrees at 9 bases. CDR3 size: 17 residues. With V trimmed by 4 bases and J by 2 bases, 10 bases remained unmatched. Germline V gene lookup returns CDR1 LGHNA and CDR2 YNFKEQ. CDR3 sequence (DNA): TGTGCCAGCAGCCTAGGGACTAGCCATTTCTCCACAGATACGCAGTATTTT. Residues: CASSLGTSHFSTDTQYF.

This clone appeared a few times. The rearrangement links TRBV2 to TRBJ1-5, with 12 bases lining up with TRBD1. CDR1 and CDR2 (germline): SNHLY, FYNNEI. J lost 4 bases, V lost 6 bases, and 4 bases had no gene match. This CDR3 comprises 15 residues. This CDR3 reads CASSRDRGLNQPQHF. As DNA, the CDR3 is TGTGCCAGCAGCCGGGACAGGGGGCTAAATCAGCCCCAGCATTTT.

The chain couples TRBV11-3 to TRBJ2-3; D possibly corresponds to TRBD2 (5 bases). Trimming left V 5 bases short and J 0 bases short, with 18 bases between. Germline V gene lookup returns CDR1 SGHNT and CDR2 YENEEA. The CDR3 contains 17 residues. The CDR3 is CASSPGEVSSSTDTQYF. For the CDR3, the DNA is TGTGCCAGCAGCCCCGGGGAAGTCTCTTCTAGCACAGATACGCAGTATTTT.

This clone appeared a single time. J is TRBJ1-4 and V is TRBV7-2; no clear D gene. Germline V gene data show CDR1 as SGHTA and CDR2 as FQGNSA. V was trimmed by 5 bases and J by 10 bases, leaving 14 bases between them. The CDR3 runs to 13 residues. The CDR3 bases are TGTGCCAGCAGCCCCTTACGGGGTGGAAAACTGTTTTTT. This gives the protein CASSPLRGGKLFF.

Only one count was recorded for this clone. The rearrangement joins TRBV5-4 to TRBJ2-5; 8 bases map to TRBD2. The germline gives CDR1 SGHNT, CDR2 YYREEE (reference sequence). There are 17 residues in the CDR3. With V trimmed by 5 bases and J by 3 bases, 15 bases remained unmatched. This chain's CDR3 is CASSYKVNGGAEETQYF. CDR3 DNA: TGTGCCAGCAGTTACAAGGTGAACGGGGGGGCCGAAGAGACCCAGTACTTC.

This sequence joins TRBV28 and TRBJ1-2, with D hard to call. The V end lost 3 bases, the J end lost 4 bases, and 6 bases lay between the germline ends. The germline V gene has CDR1 MDHEN and CDR2 SYDVKM. The CDR3 is made up of 12 amino acids. This CDR3 reads CASSLHSYGYTF. The CDR3 coding sequence is TGTGCCAGCAGTTTGCACAGCTATGGCTACACCTTC.

The chain employs TRBV30 and TRBJ2-1; D perhaps matches TRBD2 (5 bases). The germline V gene encodes CDR1 GTSNPN and CDR2 SVGIG (reference sequence). This CDR3 has 14 amino acids. The V and J ends lost 2 bases and 0 bases respectively, with 8 bases between them. The CDR3 DNA reads as TGTGCCTGGAGTCGCGACTACTCCTACAATGAGCAGTTCTTC. It is translated as CAWSRDYSYNEQFF.

A single count supports this clone. The rearrangement links TRBV5-6 to TRBJ2-3; possible D gene TRBD1, 6 bases. CDR1 is SGHDT and CDR2 is YYEEEE in the germline V gene. The CDR3 contains 14 residues. V was cut by 3 bases and J by 4 bases, with 12 bases left in between. The CDR3 DNA follows: TGTGCCAGCAGCTCGACAGGTATATCAGATACGCAGTATTTT. This sequence encodes CASSSTGISDTQYF.

The chain employs TRBV2 and TRBJ2-1, with 9 bases that match TRBD2. The germline V gene encodes CDR1 SNHLY and CDR2 FYNNEI. The V and J ends lost 3 bases and 5 bases, in that order; junction bases with no gene match: 8. This CDR3 comprises 16 residues. Written as DNA, the CDR3 is TGTGCCAGCAGTGAGGGTAGCGGGAGCGTCAACAATGAGCAGTTCTTC. Its translation: CASSEGSGSVNNEQFF.

The V and J genes are TRBV2 and TRBJ1-1, with 8 bases aligning to TRBD1. Per germline, CDR1 SNHLY and CDR2 FYNNEI. This CDR3 comprises 14 residues. The J segment lost 4 bases and the V segment lost 6 bases, leaving 7 bases of the junction unmatched. Written as DNA, the CDR3 is TGTGCCAGCAGCTCAAAGGACAGGGTCACTGAAGCTTTCTTT. Translated: CASSSKDRVTEAFF.

This clone was recorded a few times. The J gene is TRBJ1-2, the V gene TRBV19; maybe TRBD1 (5 bases). The CDR3 has 16 amino acids. Trimming cost V 3 bases and J 3 bases, with 17 bases left between them. Germline lookup yields CDR1 LNHDA and CDR2 SQIVND (reference sequence). CDR3 nucleotide sequence: TGTGCCAGTAGTATGTCTGTGACAGCAATGCACTATGGCTACACCTTC. Translated: CASSMSVTAMHYGYTF.

This clone was recorded only once. The chain links TRBV27 to TRBJ2-7, with D perhaps matching TRBD2 (6 bases). The CDR3 spans 12 residues. Germline V CDR1 and CDR2: MNHEY, SMNVEV (reference sequence). Trimming left V 3 bases short and J 6 bases short, with 9 bases between. The CDR3 sequence is CASSFRGGEQYF. Written as DNA, the CDR3 is TGTGCCAGCAGTTTCCGGGGAGGCGAGCAGTACTTC.

This clone is a singleton in its sample. The chain couples TRBV7-3 to TRBJ2-2; D gene unclear. The CDR3 covers 15 residues. Germline CDR1 is SGHTA and CDR2 is FQGTGA. The V gene lost 3 bases and the J gene lost 1 base, with 9 bases spanning the gap. The CDR3 nucleotides are TGTGCCAGCAGCTTCACTGCGGTGAACACCGGGGAGCTGTTTTTT. Translation gives CASSFTAVNTGELFF.

This clone was seen just once. The chain has TRBV11-3 and TRBJ2-2; possible D gene TRBD2, 6 bases. The CDR3 runs 14 residues. The germline V gene has CDR1 SGHNT and CDR2 YENEEA. Trimming removed 3 bases from V and 5 bases from J, with 10 bases in between. The CDR3 bases are TGTGCCAGCAGCTTCCAGGGAGGTACCGGGGAGCTGTTTTTT. Its protein product is CASSFQGGTGELFF.

The gene calls are TRBV13 and TRBJ2-1; D unresolved. The ends were cut back, 7 bases at V and 6 bases at J, with 13 bases in the middle. Germline assignment: CDR1 PRHDT and CDR2 FYEKMQ (reference sequence). The CDR3 loop spans 13 amino acids. The CDR3, as DNA: TGTGCCAGCACCCCCAGGTTCTCCAATGAGCAGTTCTTC. This encodes CASTPRFSNEQFF.

This clone was counted only a few times. The chain is built from TRBV6-6 and TRBJ1-2, with 7 positions matching TRBD1. The CDR3 length is 13 residues. V lost 2 bases to trimming and J lost 8 bases; unmatched junction nucleotides: 5. Germline V gives CDR1 MNHNY, CDR2 SVGAGI (reference sequence). CDR3 sequence: CASSYPRQGGYTF. The CDR3 DNA reads TGTGCCAGCAGTTACCCGAGACAGGGAGGCTACACCTTC.

This rearrangement joins TRBV4-2 to TRBJ2-1; D is undetermined. Germline V gene data show CDR1 as LGHNA and CDR2 as YNFKEQ. The germline V and J ends were trimmed by 1 base and 8 bases, with 9 bases remaining between them. The CDR3 consists of 13 residues. In DNA, the CDR3 is TGTGCCAGCAGCCAAGTTTCGAGCTATGAGCAGTTCTTC. This codes for CASSQVSSYEQFF.